This T cell receptor beta chain originates from a study of OX40 agonist ivuxolimab in advanced cancers. Across the whole study: Dose-escalation subjects each had hepatocellular carcinoma, melanoma, renal cell or head and neck cancer.

Clones were read by immunoSEQ multiplex PCR, and TCRdb kept only the in-frame ones, dropping some. Among fewer than 15,000 clones listed, 75% to 85% were seen once. Prior autoimmune disease or systemic immunosuppression barred patients. J was trimmed by 6 bases and V by 1 base; bases with no gene match: 6. Germline V gene sequence: CDR1 SGHAT, CDR2 FQNNGV. This CDR3 contains 15 residues. This receptor was identified in an adult with an advanced solid tumor such as melanoma, head and neck, liver or kidney cancer. The chain recombines TRBV11-2 with TRBJ2-7; 10 positions agree with TRBD2. The material sequenced was CD4+ or CD8+ T cells sorted from blood, taken in a trial of the OX40 agonist ivuxolimab. This CDR3 reads CASSLGRSGRGEQYF. CDR3 coding DNA: TGTGCCAGCAGCTTAGGTCGCAGCGGGAGGGGCGAGCAGTACTTC.